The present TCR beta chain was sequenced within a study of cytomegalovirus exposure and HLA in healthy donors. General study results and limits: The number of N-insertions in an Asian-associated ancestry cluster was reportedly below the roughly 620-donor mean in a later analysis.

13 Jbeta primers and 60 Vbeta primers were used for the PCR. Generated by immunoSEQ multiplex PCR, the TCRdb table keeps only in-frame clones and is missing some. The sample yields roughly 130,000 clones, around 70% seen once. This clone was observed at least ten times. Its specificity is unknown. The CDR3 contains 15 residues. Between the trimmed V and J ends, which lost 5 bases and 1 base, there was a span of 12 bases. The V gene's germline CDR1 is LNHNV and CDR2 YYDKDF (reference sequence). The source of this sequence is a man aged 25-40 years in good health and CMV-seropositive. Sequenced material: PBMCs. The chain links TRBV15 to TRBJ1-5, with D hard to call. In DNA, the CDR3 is TGTGCCACCAGCCTGAAACGGGTGAGCAATCAGCCCCAGCATTTT. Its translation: CATSLKRVSNQPQHF.